A single sample gave rise to the 22 T cell receptor beta chains below, sequenced in a study of CD8+ T cells in alopecia areata. Extraction and reverse transcription of RNA yielded cDNA as the sequencing template. Sequencing was performed with immunoSEQ multiplex PCR; in TCRdb, only in-frame clones are kept and a portion is missing. The table lists some 110,000 clones, under 40% of them singletons. Input material: CD4+ T cells sorted from blood. The receptors derive from a human donor with alopecia areata.

The J gene is TRBJ2-5, the V gene TRBV28, with D maybe TRBD1 (6 bases). Germline CDR1 MDHEN, CDR2 SYDVKM. This CDR3 has 13 amino acids. V was pared by 6 bases and J by 2 bases, with 10 bases between. The CDR3 is CASSRQGQETQYF. CDR3 DNA sequence: TGTGCCAGCAGCCGGCAGGGGCAAGAGACCCAGTACTTC.

There are a few counts of this clone. The chain carries TRBV29-1 and TRBJ2-1, with 9 bases fitting TRBD2. The CDR3 extends over 16 amino acids. In germline, CDR1 is SQVTM, CDR2 ANQGSEA. V was clipped by 3 bases and J by 8 bases; unmatched bases: 14. The CDR3 loop reads CSVDSPLGRGGDEQFF. CDR3 coding DNA: TGCAGCGTTGATAGTCCCCTTGGGCGGGGGGGCGATGAGCAGTTCTTC.

The chain joins TRBV7-2 to TRBJ2-2, with D possibly being TRBD2 (7 bases). The CDR3 contains 14 residues. The germline gives CDR1 SGHTA, CDR2 FQGNSA. The CDR3 sequence: CASGRGAATGELFF. The CDR3 DNA is TGTGCAAGCGGTCGGGGGGCGGCCACCGGGGAGCTGTTTTTT.

The chain recombines TRBV29-1 with TRBJ2-7; TRBD1 aligns across 7 bases. Trimming at V came to 7 bases and at J to 6 bases, leaving 6 bases not matched to a gene. Germline V gene sequence: CDR1 SQVTM, CDR2 ANQGSEA. The CDR3 sequence is 11 residues long. CDR3 in DNA: TGCAGCGGCAAGACAGGGCTCGAGCAGTACTTC. Amino acids: CSGKTGLEQYF.

V is TRBV2 and J is TRBJ2-1; possibly TRBD2 for D (5 bases). The CDR3 is made up of 12 amino acids. Germline V gene sequence: CDR1 SNHLY, CDR2 FYNNEI. Trimming shortened V by 6 bases and J by 7 bases, and 10 bases separated the two germline ends. CDR3 sequence: CASSALDNEQFF. DNA of the CDR3: TGTGCCAGCAGCGCACTAGATAATGAGCAGTTCTTC.

The chain links TRBV4-2 to TRBJ2-1; 8 bases fit TRBD1. The CDR3 extends over 15 amino acids. Losses at the gene ends were 2 bases for V and 4 bases for J; bases not matched to a gene: 4. Germline V lookup: CDR1 LGHNA, CDR2 YNFKEQ. The CDR3 DNA reads TGTGCCAGCAGCCAACCTACAGGGGGGTACAATGAGCAGTTCTTC. As protein: CASSQPTGGYNEQFF.

This clone was observed a handful of times. The chain couples TRBV29-1 to TRBJ1-2; 7 bases map to TRBD1. The length of the CDR3 is 17 residues. V gave up 0 bases and J gave up 3 bases; unmatched junction bases: 13. The V gene's germline CDR1 is SQVTM and CDR2 ANQGSEA. This CDR3 reads CSVEEWDSGFGDYGYTF. For the CDR3, the DNA is TGCAGCGTTGAAGAATGGGACAGTGGTTTCGGTGACTATGGCTACACCTTC.

The chain couples TRBV6-6 to TRBJ2-5; D not resolved. In germline, CDR1 is MNHNY, CDR2 SVGAGI (reference sequence). There are 11 residues in the CDR3. Trimming cost V 6 bases and J 2 bases, with 4 bases left between them. The CDR3 sequence: CASSQQETQYF. CDR3 nucleotides: TGTGCCAGCAGCCAGCAAGAGACCCAGTACTTC.

The chain has TRBV29-1 and TRBJ2-5; D uncertain. The J call is in doubt because the DNA end fits TRBJ2-7 better. Germline CDR1 is SQVTM and CDR2 is ANQGSEA. The CDR3 has 10 amino acids. CDR3 protein: CSVRTYEQYF. CDR3 coding DNA: TGCAGCGTTCGAACCTACGAGCAGTACTTC.

The chain employs TRBV29-1 and TRBJ1-1, with D uncertain. The CDR3 spans 12 residues. CDR1 is SQVTM, CDR2 ANQGSEA, per germline. The V gene lost 8 bases and the J gene lost 0 bases, with 10 bases spanning the gap. CDR3 amino acids: CSIFGVNTEAFF. CDR3 sequence (DNA): TGCAGCATTTTCGGGGTGAACACTGAAGCTTTCTTT.

In this sample, this clone turned up a few times. Other DNA sequences in the same sample also yield this CDR3. The J gene is TRBJ1-1, the V gene TRBV29-1; 7 nucleotides line up with TRBD1. V was pared by 2 bases and J by 4 bases, with 4 bases of the junction left unmatched. The germline gives CDR1 SQVTM, CDR2 ANQGSEA. This CDR3 region has 13 residues. CDR3 sequence reads: CSVERDRGTEAFF. Written as DNA, the CDR3 is TGCAGCGTTGAACGGGACAGAGGCACTGAAGCTTTCTTT.

This clone was detected only a few times. CDR3 amino acids: CASSRTMNIPDTQYF. In DNA, the CDR3 is TGTGCCAGCTCGCGGACCATGAATATCCCAGATACGCAGTATTTT. The chain has TRBV6-6 and TRBJ2-3; no reliable D call. The CDR3 is 15 residues long. CDR1 is MNHNY and CDR2 is SVGAGI in the germline V gene (reference sequence). V lost 8 bases and J lost 4, with 19 bases in between.

Note on this clone: The sample has other DNA sequences that encode this CDR3 too. The genes are TRBV29-1 and TRBJ1-1, with D maybe TRBD1 (5 bases). This CDR3 is 12 amino acids long. CDR1 and CDR2 (germline): SQVTM, ANQGSEA. Trimming took 4 bases from V and 1 from J, leaving 7 bases between them. CDR3 region: CSVVGANTEAFF. For the CDR3, the DNA is TGCAGCGTTGTAGGGGCGAACACTGAAGCTTTCTTT.

The table lists this clone with a few counts. The chain combines TRBV29-1 with TRBJ2-3; D is uncertain. Germline-derived CDR1 and CDR2 are SQVTM and ANQGSEA. The length of the CDR3 is 12 residues. Trimming removed 3 bases at V and 0 bases at J, with 4 bases between. In DNA, the CDR3 is TGCAGCGTTGACATTAGCACAGATACGCAGTATTTT. Residues: CSVDISTDTQYF.

V usage is TRBV18 and J usage is TRBJ1-1; the D is unclear. CDR1 is KGHSH and CDR2 is LQKENI in the germline V gene. Trimming took 5 bases from V and 1 from J, leaving 14 bases between them. The CDR3 loop spans 15 amino acids. This CDR3 reads CASSFDRSRNTEAFF. DNA for the CDR3: TGTGCCAGCTCATTCGACCGGAGTAGGAACACTGAAGCTTTCTTT.

V is TRBV2 and J is TRBJ2-5, with TRBD1 matching over 8 bases. The CDR3 is made up of 13 amino acids. Trimming cost V 7 bases and J 5 bases; bases outside gene matches: 6. Germline CDR1 reads SNHLY; CDR2 reads FYNNEI. The chain's CDR3 is CASIQGAGETQYF. The CDR3 DNA reads as TGTGCCAGCATCCAGGGGGCGGGGGAGACCCAGTACTTC.

This clone was recorded a few times. The chain recombines TRBV28 with TRBJ2-1, with no clear D. The germline V gene encodes CDR1 MDHEN and CDR2 SYDVKM. The V end was cut by 6 bases, the J end by 9 bases, with 9 bases between. The length of the CDR3 is 11 residues. The CDR3 DNA reads TGTGCCAGCAGCCCCCTGGCTGAGCAGTTCTTC. This translates into CASSPLAEQFF.

This clone has more than one count but fewer than ten. The chain carries TRBV7-2 and TRBJ1-5; D possibly corresponds to TRBD1 (5 bases). In germline, CDR1 is SGHTA, CDR2 FQGNSA. The CDR3 consists of 14 residues. The germline V and J ends were trimmed by 4 bases and 5 bases, with 12 bases remaining between them. The CDR3 loop is CASSYQGSYQPQHF. As DNA, the CDR3 is TGTGCCAGCAGCTACCAGGGTTCTTATCAGCCCCAGCATTTT. Together with reference TRBV7-2 and TRBJ1-5, the CDR3 gives the full variable domain: GAGVSQSPSNKVTEKGKDVELRCDPISGHTALYWYRQSLGQGLEFLIYFQGNSAPDKSGLPSDRFSAERTGGSVSTLTIQRTQQEDSAVYLCASSYQGSYQPQHFGDGTRLSIL.

The table lists this clone with many counts. The rearrangement uses TRBV5-1 and TRBJ2-5, with TRBD2 as a possible D gene (5 bases). From germline, CDR1 is SGHRS and CDR2 YFSETQ. V lost 0 bases to trimming and J lost 7 bases, with 28 bases between them. The length of the CDR3 is 19 residues. CDR3 nucleotide sequence: TGCGCCAGCAGCTTGGAAGCGCTAGCAAGCCGCCAAGGAATGACGACCCAGTACTTC. It encodes CASSLEALASRQGMTTQYF.

V and J are TRBV7-9 and TRBJ2-1; D gene uncertain. There are 13 residues in the CDR3. V was pared by 5 bases and J by 13 bases, with 18 bases between. Germline V gene sequence: CDR1 SEHNR, CDR2 FQNEAQ (reference sequence). CDR3 coding DNA: TGTGCCAGCAGCCGCAGGACCCCTACCAGCCAGTTCTTC. The encoded protein is CASSRRTPTSQFF.

This clone has more than one count but fewer than ten. The J gene is TRBJ2-3, the V gene TRBV11-2; D is possibly TRBD2 (6 bases). V lost 3 bases to trimming and J lost 3 bases, with 13 bases between them. The CDR3 consists of 15 residues. CDR1 and CDR2 from the germline V gene are SGHAT and FQNNGV. CDR3 sequence (DNA): TGTGCCAGCAGCTTCTATCGCGGGGTGACAGATACGCAGTATTTT. Protein: CASSFYRGVTDTQYF.

This clone came up a few times. V gene TRBV2 combines with J gene TRBJ2-3; 15 positions agree with TRBD2. J was trimmed by 1 base and V by 8 bases; bases with no gene match: 7. The CDR3 consists of 17 residues. Germline-derived CDR1 and CDR2 are SNHLY and FYNNEI. CDR3: CASVGWTSGRGTDTQYF. The CDR3 DNA reads as TGTGCCAGCGTTGGGTGGACTAGCGGGAGGGGCACAGATACGCAGTATTTT.